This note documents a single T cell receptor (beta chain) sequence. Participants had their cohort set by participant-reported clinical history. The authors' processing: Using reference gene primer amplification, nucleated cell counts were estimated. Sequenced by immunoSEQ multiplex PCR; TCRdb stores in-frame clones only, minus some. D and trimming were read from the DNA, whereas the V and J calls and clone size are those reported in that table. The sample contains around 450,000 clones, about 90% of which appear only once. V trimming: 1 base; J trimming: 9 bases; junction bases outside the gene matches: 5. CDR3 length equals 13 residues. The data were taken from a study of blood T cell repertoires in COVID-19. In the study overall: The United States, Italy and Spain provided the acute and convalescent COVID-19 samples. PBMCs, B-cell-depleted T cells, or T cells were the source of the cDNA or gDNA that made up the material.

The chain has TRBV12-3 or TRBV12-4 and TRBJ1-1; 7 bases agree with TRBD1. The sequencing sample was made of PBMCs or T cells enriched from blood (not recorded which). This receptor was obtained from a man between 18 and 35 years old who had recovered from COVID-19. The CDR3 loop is CASSLVATGKAFF. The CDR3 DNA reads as TGTGCCAGCAGTTTAGTGGCGACAGGGAAAGCTTTCTTT.